Below, 18 T cell receptor beta chains from the same sample are listed, as sequenced in a study of T-cell reconstitution after alpha-beta-depleted transplantation in children. Researchers prepared the TCRbeta library using unique molecular identifiers, the study reports. A single record per CDR3 protein comes from TCRdb applying MiXCR to the PCR reads. Found here are roughly 190,000 distinct CDR3 sequences, less than 15% of them singletons; the top ten hold about 13%. The sequencing used PBMCs from the stem cell graft donor, collected from the stem cell graft. These receptors all stem from a human donor who donated a stem cell graft to a child with acute lymphoblastic leukemia.

This clonotype was seen repeatedly, ten times or more. This chain uses TRBV12-3 or TRBV12-4 with TRBJ1-2; 9 nucleotides align to TRBD1. Trimming removed 5 bases from V and 8 bases from J; junction bases left unmatched: 9. The length of the CDR3 is 14 residues. The CDR3 DNA reads TGTGCCAGCAGTAACGGGGACAGGGTGAGCGGCTACACCTTC. Translated: CASSNGDRVSGYTF.

This clonotype was recorded at least ten times. The V and J genes are TRBV10-3 and TRBJ2-7; no firm D call. Looked up from germline, CDR1 is ENHRY and CDR2 is SYGVKD. The CDR3 contains 13 residues. Trimming left V 4 bases short and J 3 bases short, with 10 bases between. CDR3 bases: TGTGCCATCAGTGGAACAGCTGACTACGAGCAGTACTTC. It encodes CAISGTADYEQYF.

In this sample, this clonotype turned up many times. The chain has TRBV24-1 and TRBJ2-5; D unclear. The CDR3 has 15 amino acids. The germline V gene has CDR1 KGHDR and CDR2 SFDVKD. V lost 2 bases, J lost 1 base, and 10 bases lay in between. The CDR3 nucleotides are TGTGCCACCAGTGATTCGTCCAGGCCCCAAGAGACCCAGTACTTC. Translation gives CATSDSSRPQETQYF.

This clonotype was detected a few times. The J gene is TRBJ2-5, the V gene TRBV5-1; 10 bases are a match to TRBD2. The V gene end was trimmed by 1 base and the J gene end by 0 bases; junction bases not matched to a gene: 12. This CDR3 spans 19 amino acids. The germline V gene has CDR1 SGHRS and CDR2 YFSETQ. The CDR3: CASSLPLAGGAHHQETQYF. The CDR3 DNA follows: TGCGCCAGCAGCTTGCCGTTAGCGGGAGGTGCCCATCACCAAGAGACCCAGTACTTC.

Ten or more counts support this clonotype. DNA for the CDR3: TGTGCCATCAGTGACCCCGTCGACAGGGGCTACGAGCAGTACTTC. Protein product: CAISDPVDRGYEQYF. The chain has TRBV10-3 and TRBJ2-7, with TRBD1 identical over 8 bases. The germline gives CDR1 ENHRY, CDR2 SYGVKD. J lost 3 bases, V lost 3 bases, and 7 bases had no gene match. This CDR3 comprises 15 residues.

This clonotype was seen ten or more times. The rearrangement links TRBV7-6 to TRBJ2-1, with 11 bases fitting TRBD2. Per the germline V gene, CDR1 is SGHVS and CDR2 is FNYEAQ. Losses at the gene ends were 1 base for V and 7 bases for J; bases not matched to a gene: 9. The CDR3 is 17 amino acids. CDR3 residues: CASSLGLSSGRLNEQFF. CDR3 in DNA: TGTGCCAGCAGCTTAGGTCTGTCTAGCGGGAGGTTGAATGAGCAGTTCTTC.

At least ten counts were recorded for this clonotype. The chain recombines TRBV20-1 with TRBJ1-6; a weak D match, TRBD1 (6 bases). The length of the CDR3 is 14 residues. Germline V gene lookup returns CDR1 DFQATT and CDR2 SNEGSKA (reference sequence). The V end lost 6 bases, the J end lost 9 bases, and 18 bases lay between the germline ends. CDR3 sequence reads: CSAPSAGEGSPLHF. CDR3 DNA: TGCAGTGCCCCCTCGGCAGGGGAAGGTTCACCCCTCCACTTT.

This clonotype has more than one count but fewer than ten. The chain uses TRBV18 and TRBJ2-5; tentatively, D is TRBD1 or TRBD2 (5 bases each). This CDR3 has 14 residues. CDR1 and CDR2 (germline): KGHSH, LQKENI. V lost 3 bases, J lost 5 bases, and 13 bases lay in between. In DNA, the CDR3 is TGTGCCAGCTCACCCGGGGCCGGCCAGGAGACCCAGTACTTC. Translating gives CASSPGAGQETQYF. Together with reference TRBV18 and TRBJ2-5, the CDR3 gives the full variable domain: NAGVMQNPRHLVRRRGQEARLRCSPMKGHSHVYWYRQLPEEGLKFMVYLQKENIIDESGMPKERFSAEFPKEGPSILRIQQVVRGDSAAYFCASSPGAGQETQYFGPGTRLLVL.

The chain has TRBV18 and TRBJ2-1, with 9 bases matching TRBD2. The ends lost 2 bases at V and 9 bases at J; junction bases unmatched: 5. CDR3 length: 14 residues. Per germline, CDR1 KGHSH and CDR2 LQKENI. The CDR3 sequence: CASSPGTSRGEQFF. In DNA form, the CDR3 reads TGTGCCAGCTCACCAGGGACTAGCAGGGGTGAGCAGTTCTTC.

A word on this clonotype: One end of the junction is discordant with germline, which a read error may explain. This chain connects TRBV6-2 or TRBV6-3 to TRBJ2-1; TRBD1 aligns across 9 bases. The CDR3 has 15 residues. Germline lookup yields CDR1 MNHEY and CDR2 SVGEGT. This CDR3 is CASSYRDRVYNEHFF. CDR3 in DNA: TGTGCCAGCAGCTACCGGGACAGGGTGTACAATGAGCATTTCTTC.

The sample holds a few counts of this clonotype. The junction shows a germline mismatch at one end, possibly a read error. The chain combines TRBV5-1 with TRBJ2-6, with 9 nucleotides matching TRBD1. The CDR3 consists of 18 residues. Germline V gene data show CDR1 as SGHRS and CDR2 as YFSETQ. CDR3 amino acids: CASSVGQGMTSGANGLTF. CDR3 bases: TGCGCCAGCAGCGTGGGACAGGGTATGACCTCTGGGGCCAACGGCCTGACTTTC.

The genes are TRBV6-4 and TRBJ2-7, with 10 bases that match TRBD1. The CDR3 has 15 residues. CDR1 and CDR2 from the germline V gene are MRHNA and SNTAGT. J was trimmed by 5 bases and V by 6 bases; bases with no gene match: 10. CDR3 sequence (DNA): TGTGCCAGCAGCCCGCCGTTCGGACAGGGGGACGAGCAGTACTTC. It translates to CASSPPFGQGDEQYF.

This clonotype showed up many times. The chain is built from TRBV5-8 and TRBJ2-1, with D perhaps given as TRBD1 or TRBD2 (5 bases each). This CDR3 region has 17 residues. CDR1 and CDR2 from the germline V gene are SGHTS and YDEGEE. The V end lost 0 bases, the J end lost 0 bases, and 13 bases lay between the germline ends. DNA for the CDR3: TGTGCCAGCAGCTTGGATAGGGACCTGAGCTCCTACAATGAGCAGTTCTTC. It yields the protein CASSLDRDLSSYNEQFF.

This sequence joins TRBV29-1 and TRBJ2-7; 9 bases align to TRBD2. The CDR3 is 12 amino acids. Unmatched junction bases numbered 5, after V lost 6 bases and J lost 5 bases. CDR1 and CDR2 (germline): SQVTM, ANQGSEA. This chain's CDR3 is CSVSTSGDEQYF. Here the CDR3 DNA reads TGCAGCGTCTCGACTAGCGGTGACGAGCAGTACTTC.

CDR3 loop: CASSIGQGSNQPQHF. In nucleotides, the CDR3 is TGCGCCAGCAGCATCGGACAAGGGAGCAATCAGCCCCAGCATTTT. This chain connects TRBV5-1 to TRBJ1-5; maybe TRBD1 (5 bases). The ends were cut back, 4 bases at V and 1 base at J, with 12 bases in the middle. Per the germline V gene, CDR1 is SGHRS and CDR2 is YFSETQ. This CDR3 contains 15 residues.

This clonotype was found a few times. V is TRBV20-1 and J is TRBJ2-7; no clear D gene. V was clipped by 0 bases and J by 0 bases, with 9 bases between them. The CDR3 covers 14 residues. Germline lookup yields CDR1 DFQATT and CDR2 SNEGSKA (reference sequence). The CDR3 DNA reads as TGCAGTGCTAGAGACGAGCCTAACTCCTACGAGCAGTACTTC. Amino acids: CSARDEPNSYEQYF.

This clonotype was observed many times. CDR3 coding DNA: TGCAGCGTACCGACATTCCCCGGGAACACTGAAGCTTTCTTT. Residues: CSVPTFPGNTEAFF. The chain uses TRBV29-1 and TRBJ1-1; no clear D gene. The V gene's germline CDR1 is SQVTM and CDR2 ANQGSEA. V was pared by 6 bases and J by 1 base, with 15 bases between. This CDR3 comprises 14 residues.

V gene TRBV25-1 combines with J gene TRBJ2-7; D remains ambiguous. Germline V gene sequence: CDR1 MGHDK, CDR2 SYGVNS. This CDR3 comprises 14 residues. Trimming left V 0 bases short and J 1 base short, with 7 bases between. The CDR3 loop is CASSEYPSSYEQYF. DNA for the CDR3: TGTGCCAGCAGTGAATATCCTAGTTCCTACGAGCAGTACTTC.